One and the same sample provided the 24 T cell receptor beta chains below, sequenced in a study of CD8 T cells in ankylosing spondylitis. TCRdb redid the calling of the 5' RACE reads with MiXCR, one entry per CDR3 protein. The sample contains about 130,000 distinct CDR3 sequences, 9.3% of which appear only once. Sequenced input: blood, either unsorted or a sorted T cell fraction (not recorded which). These receptors were obtained from a male donor with ankylosing spondylitis or in good health (not recorded which).

In its sample, this clonotype was seen many times. CDR3 DNA: TGTGCCAGCTCACCTACAGGGCGCGATCAGCCCCAGCATTTT. This encodes CASSPTGRDQPQHF. V gene TRBV18 combines with J gene TRBJ1-5; a weak D match, TRBD1 (6 bases). Trimming removed 3 bases from V and 5 bases from J, with 11 bases in between. CDR3 length: 14 amino acids. CDR1 is KGHSH, CDR2 LQKENI, per germline. Based on the CDR3 plus reference TRBV18 and TRBJ1-5, the full variable domain is NAGVMQNPRHLVRRRGQEARLRCSPMKGHSHVYWYRQLPEEGLKFMVYLQKENIIDESGMPKERFSAEFPKEGPSILRIQQVVRGDSAAYFCASSPTGRDQPQHFGDGTRLSIL.

J is TRBJ1-4 and V is TRBV2; a weak D match, TRBD1 (6 bases). The CDR3 sequence is 18 residues long. The V gene's germline CDR1 is SNHLY and CDR2 FYNNEI. Trimming cost V 5 bases and J 0 bases, with 19 bases left between them. The CDR3 nucleotides are TGTGCCAGCAGTTCTAACAGGGTTCTGGGGGCAACTAATGAAAAACTGTTTTTT. This encodes CASSSNRVLGATNEKLFF.

This clonotype was found a few times. This chain links TRBV29-1 with TRBJ2-7; D gene uncertain. Germline values: CDR1 SQVTM, CDR2 ANQGSEA. Deletions cut 4 bases from V and 2 bases from J, with 12 bases between. CDR3 size: 13 residues. CDR3 nucleotides: TGCAGCGTTGGGGGAAATGGCGCCTACGAGCAGTACTTC. It specifies CSVGGNGAYEQYF.

At least ten counts were recorded for this clonotype. CDR3 protein: CASSLPGTSGRGQFF. The CDR3 coding sequence is TGTGCCAGCAGCTTACCTGGGACTAGCGGGAGAGGGCAGTTCTTC. This chain joins TRBV7-8 and TRBJ2-1, with TRBD2 identical over 14 bases. With 2 bases clipped from V and 12 bases from J, the junction kept 6 bases outside the gene matches. There are 15 residues in the CDR3. Germline CDR1 SGHVS, CDR2 FQNEAQ.

This clonotype showed up many times. The chain recombines TRBV28 with TRBJ2-3, with D perhaps TRBD2 (6 bases). Germline V lookup: CDR1 MDHEN, CDR2 SYDVKM. The CDR3 runs 15 residues. Trimming removed 7 bases at V and 0 bases at J, with 14 bases between. CDR3: CASKDPGGSTDTQYF. CDR3 DNA sequence: TGTGCCAGCAAGGACCCTGGGGGGAGCACAGATACGCAGTATTTT.

At least ten counts were recorded for this clonotype. V gene TRBV10-1 combines with J gene TRBJ2-7, with 7 bases aligning to TRBD2. Losses at the gene ends were 4 bases for V and 2 bases for J; bases not matched to a gene: 5. This CDR3 is built from 14 residues. Germline assignment: CDR1 WNHNN and CDR2 SYGVQD (reference sequence). As DNA, the CDR3 is TGCGCCAGCAGTGGATCGGGGGGACCCTACGAGCAGTACTTC. It specifies CASSGSGGPYEQYF.

The chain uses TRBV4-3 and TRBJ1-5; D gene ambiguous. The germline CDR1 and CDR2 sequences are LGHNA and YSLEER. The length of the CDR3 is 15 residues. Trimming left V 0 bases short and J 0 bases short, with 6 bases between. CDR3 nucleotide sequence: TGCGCCAGCAGCCAAGATCTGTATAGCAATCAGCCCCAGCATTTT. Translating it yields CASSQDLYSNQPQHF.

The CDR3 coding sequence is TGTGCCAGCTGGGACGGGACAGGCAATCAGCCCCAGCATTTT. As protein: CASWDGTGNQPQHF. The V and J genes are TRBV12-3 or TRBV12-4 and TRBJ1-5; 7 positions match TRBD1. V shed 8 bases, J shed 2 bases, and the junction held 6 bases outside the gene matches. This CDR3 contains 14 residues.

Ten or more counts support this clonotype. V and J are TRBV5-1 and TRBJ2-7; D uncertain. Germline lookup yields CDR1 SGHRS and CDR2 YFSETQ. V was pared by 2 bases and J by 0 bases, with 9 bases between. This CDR3 has 14 amino acids. The CDR3 loop reads CASSLIDNSYEQYF. The CDR3 nucleotides read TGCGCCAGCAGCTTAATTGACAACTCCTACGAGCAGTACTTC.

This clonotype was seen repeatedly, ten times or more. For the CDR3, the DNA is TGTGCCAGCAGCTTAGTTGGACTAGCGGGGGCTAGCACAGATACGCAGTATTTT. Its translation: CASSLVGLAGASTDTQYF. The chain recombines TRBV11-2 with TRBJ2-3; 13 bases align to TRBD2. J gave up 0 bases and V 1 base, and 4 bases lay outside the gene matches. Germline CDR1 is SGHAT and CDR2 is FQNNGV. The CDR3 sequence is 18 residues long.

The chain uses TRBV5-1 and TRBJ2-5; 8 nucleotides match TRBD2. Trimming removed 0 bases from V and 5 bases from J; junction bases left unmatched: 6. The CDR3 is 15 residues long. Per the germline V gene, CDR1 is SGHRS and CDR2 is YFSETQ. The CDR3 is CASSLEEREWETQYF. DNA for the CDR3: TGCGCCAGCAGCTTGGAAGAGCGGGAGTGGGAGACCCAGTACTTC. The full variable domain, rest sourced from reference TRBV5-1 and TRBJ2-5, is KAGVTQTPRYLIKTRGQQVTLSCSPISGHRSVSWYQQTPGQGLQFLFEYFSETQRNKGNFPGRFSGRQFSNSRSEMNVSTLELGDSALYLCASSLEEREWETQYFGPGTRLLVL.

The chain combines TRBV24-1 with TRBJ1-1; D gene ambiguous. V was clipped by 8 bases and J by 4 bases, with 16 bases between them. Germline V gene sequence: CDR1 KGHDR, CDR2 SFDVKD. This CDR3 is built from 14 residues. CDR3 DNA sequence: TGTGCCACCATGACCGGCCCGGCGGGCACTGAAGCTTTCTTT. Protein sequence: CATMTGPAGTEAFF.

Ten or more counts support this clonotype. The rearrangement uses TRBV5-1 and TRBJ1-2; 8 bases map to TRBD1. With 2 bases clipped from V and 5 bases from J, the junction kept 11 bases outside the gene matches. Germline V gene lookup returns CDR1 SGHRS and CDR2 YFSETQ. The length of the CDR3 is 16 residues. The CDR3 is CASSFQPTDRAYGYTF. Written as DNA, the CDR3 is TGCGCCAGCAGCTTCCAGCCCACGGACAGGGCGTATGGCTACACCTTC.

In this sample, this clonotype turned up a few times. The CDR3 here is CASSVTSGSRTGELFF. The CDR3 bases are TGCGCCAGCAGCGTGACTAGCGGGAGTCGTACCGGGGAGCTGTTTTTT. The rearrangement uses TRBV5-1 and TRBJ2-2; 12 bases align to TRBD2. The CDR3 spans 16 residues. Germline loops: CDR1 SGHRS, CDR2 YFSETQ. V was pared by 4 bases and J by 5 bases, with 6 bases of the junction left unmatched.

V and J are TRBV6-1 and TRBJ2-1; D is ambiguous. The V gene lost 8 bases and the J gene lost 0 bases, with 11 bases spanning the gap. CDR1 and CDR2 (germline): MNHNS, SASEGT. The CDR3 runs 14 residues. This CDR3 reads CASGFGRSYNEQFF. CDR3 nucleotides: TGTGCCAGCGGCTTCGGCCGCTCCTACAATGAGCAGTTCTTC.

This clonotype was detected ten times or more. This sequence joins TRBV5-5 and TRBJ1-1, with a tentative D call TRBD1 (5 bases). CDR1 and CDR2 (germline): SGHKS, YYEKEE (reference sequence). Trimming removed 4 bases from V and 1 base from J, with 14 bases in between. The CDR3 totals 15 residues. The CDR3 loop is CASSGRGGTNTEAFF. The CDR3 DNA reads as TGTGCCAGCAGCGGCCGTGGGGGGACGAACACTGAAGCTTTCTTT. Looking up the rest from reference TRBV5-5 and TRBJ1-1 gives the full variable domain: DAGVTQSPTHLIKTRGQQVTLRCSPISGHKSVSWYQQVLGQGPQFIFQYYEKEERGRGNFPDRFSARQFPNYSSELNVNALLLGDSALYLCASSGRGGTNTEAFFGQGTRLTVV.

This clonotype was seen many times. V gene TRBV6-5 combines with J gene TRBJ2-7, with D maybe TRBD1 (5 bases). The CDR3 contains 14 residues. The V gene lost 0 bases and the J gene lost 5 bases, with 11 bases spanning the gap. CDR1 and CDR2 from the germline V gene are MNHEY and SVGAGI. The CDR3 region has the DNA TGTGCCAGCAGTTACTCGATCAGGGTCAACGAGCAGTACTTC. Its protein product is CASSYSIRVNEQYF.

The V and J genes are TRBV24-1 and TRBJ2-3, with 9 bases identical to TRBD2. In germline, CDR1 is KGHDR, CDR2 SFDVKD. The V and J ends lost 3 bases and 3 bases, in that order; junction bases with no gene match: 3. This CDR3 comprises 15 residues. The DNA of the CDR3 is TGTGCCACCAGTGATGATAGCGGGAGAACAGATACGCAGTATTTT. Encoded protein: CATSDDSGRTDTQYF.

In this sample, this clonotype turned up many times. The chain combines TRBV24-1 with TRBJ2-1; 9 bases align to TRBD2. Per germline, CDR1 KGHDR and CDR2 SFDVKD. V was clipped by 3 bases and J by 3 bases; unmatched bases: 5. The CDR3 covers 16 residues. Here the CDR3 reads CATSDAGGPGYNEQFF. CDR3 DNA sequence: TGTGCCACCAGTGATGCGGGAGGGCCCGGCTACAATGAGCAGTTCTTC.

In this sample, this clonotype turned up many times. The CDR3 loop reads CASSPDRVRADTQYF. CDR3 sequence (DNA): TGTGCCAGCAGCCCGGACAGGGTCCGGGCAGATACGCAGTATTTT. The genes are TRBV11-2 and TRBJ2-3; 8 bases fit TRBD1. V gave up 5 bases and J gave up 4 bases; unmatched junction bases: 8. Per the germline V gene, CDR1 is SGHAT and CDR2 is FQNNGV. The CDR3 consists of 15 residues.

The sample holds a few counts of this clonotype. CDR3 sequence: CASSSGQGAGSPLHF. The CDR3 DNA is TGTGCCAGCAGTTCTGGACAGGGGGCAGGTTCACCCCTCCACTTT. The V gene is TRBV27, the J gene TRBJ1-6, with 11 bases identical to TRBD1. The J segment lost 9 bases and the V segment lost 4 bases, leaving 5 bases of the junction unmatched. The CDR3 length is 15 residues. CDR1 and CDR2 from the germline V gene are MNHEY and SMNVEV (reference sequence).

This clonotype was counted at least ten times. This sequence joins TRBV7-7 and TRBJ2-1; D perhaps matches TRBD1 (7 bases). Deletions cut 5 bases from V and 4 bases from J, with 15 bases between. CDR3 length: 15 amino acids. Germline CDR1 and CDR2: SSHAT and FNYEAQ (reference sequence). The CDR3 is CASSPGDRLYNEQFF. CDR3 DNA sequence: TGTGCCAGCAGCCCGGGGGACAGACTGTACAATGAGCAGTTCTTC. The full variable domain, completed using reference TRBV7-7 and TRBJ2-1, is GAGVSQSPRYKVTKRGQDVTLRCDPISSHATLYWYQQALGQGPEFLTYFNYEAQPDKSGLPSDRFSAERPEGSISTLTIQRTEQRDSAMYRCASSPGDRLYNEQFFGPGTRLTVL.

This clonotype has ten or more counts. The chain joins TRBV7-3 to TRBJ2-1, with 8 positions matching TRBD2. Germline V CDR1 and CDR2: SGHTA, FQGTGA. This CDR3 has 15 residues. With 3 bases clipped from V and 7 bases from J, the junction kept 8 bases outside the gene matches. CDR3 region: CASSFLSGGWNEQFF. The CDR3 bases are TGTGCCAGCAGCTTCTTAAGCGGGGGTTGGAATGAGCAGTTCTTC. Based on the CDR3 plus reference TRBV7-3 and TRBJ2-1, the full variable domain is GAGVSQTPSNKVTEKGKYVELRCDPISGHTALYWYRQSLGQGPEFLIYFQGTGAADDSGLPNDRFFAVRPEGSVSTLKIQRTERGDSAVYLCASSFLSGGWNEQFFGPGTRLTVL.

The CDR3, as DNA: TGCAGTGCCACATTTCGGCTGTCGGTCCAGGGTAGTCCAGATACGCAGTATTTT. It yields the protein CSATFRLSVQGSPDTQYF. The genes are TRBV20-1 and TRBJ2-3; possibly TRBD1 for D (5 bases). V gave up 6 bases and J gave up 4 bases, with 29 bases separating them. The CDR3 contains 18 residues. Germline V CDR1 and CDR2: DFQATT, SNEGSKA (reference sequence).